This T cell receptor beta chain was recovered during a study of cytomegalovirus exposure and HLA in healthy donors. About the study: Unique TCR beta sequences numbering 120 million or so came from 150 million to 200 million T cells in an earlier analysis.

A multiplex PCR was run with 60 Vbeta primers and 13 Jbeta primers. Here immunoSEQ multiplex PCR was the method, and the copy in TCRdb shows in-frame clones only, minus some. The sample has fewer than 200,000 clones, and its top ten clones hold over 1%. A remark on this clone: Its target is unknown.

General study results and limits: Among TCR sequences, most were rare, though some public TCRs appeared in many donors. CMV serostatus alone was available as immune exposure information. Accurate prediction of HLA-A and HLA-B alleles (for most subjects) was reportedly achieved from TCR beta sequences.

The ends lost 1 base at V and 1 base at J; junction bases unmatched: 4. This CDR3 is built from 16 residues. Germline V gene lookup returns CDR1 MNHEY and CDR2 SMNVEV (reference sequence). This TCR came from a woman aged 60-75 years in good health and CMV-seronegative. The specimen was PBMCs. The rearrangement joins TRBV27 to TRBJ1-5, with 7 bases identical to TRBD1. CDR3 coding DNA: TGTGCCAGCAGTTTATTGGGCAGGGGGAGCAATCAGCCCCAGCATTTT. This translates into CASSLLGRGSNQPQHF.